These 20 T cell receptor beta chains were all obtained from the same sample, sequenced in a study of T cells after yellow fever vaccination. Using its own MiXCR run on the 5' RACE reads, TCRdb lists one record per CDR3 protein. The sample has more than 350,000 distinct CDR3 sequences, about 9.9% seen once. Sequencing used PBMCs, obtained on the day of the first yellow fever vaccination. Source of these receptors: a man aged 18 to 29 who received the YFV17D yellow fever vaccine.

This clonotype was detected only a few times. This chain links TRBV20-1 with TRBJ2-2, with a possible D match to TRBD1 (7 bases). V lost 3 bases, J lost 5 bases, and 13 bases lay in between. This CDR3 is 14 amino acids long. Germline-derived CDR1 and CDR2 are DFQATT and SNEGSKA (reference sequence). The DNA for the CDR3 is TGCAGTGCTAGCTCACAGGGGAGGACCGGGGAGCTGTTTTTT. Residues: CSASSQGRTGELFF.

This clonotype was observed a handful of times. V usage is TRBV20-1 and J usage is TRBJ2-2, with 7 bases identical to TRBD1. This CDR3 comprises 13 residues. V shed 2 bases, J shed 6 bases, and the junction held 3 bases outside the gene matches. Germline V gene sequence: CDR1 DFQATT, CDR2 SNEGSKA (reference sequence). This CDR3 is CSARLGTAGELFF. The DNA of the CDR3 is TGCAGTGCTAGACTAGGGACAGCCGGGGAGCTGTTTTTT.

This chain connects TRBV5-4 to TRBJ2-1; D is possibly TRBD1 (6 bases). In germline, CDR1 is SGHNT, CDR2 YYREEE (reference sequence). V lost 3 bases, J lost 8 bases, and 9 bases lay in between. The CDR3 length is 12 residues. The CDR3 nucleotides read TGTGCCAGCAGCTCCCAGGGGTATGAGCAGTTCTTC. Translated, it gives CASSSQGYEQFF.

This chain links TRBV6-5 with TRBJ1-1; D might be TRBD1 (5 bases). Trimming removed 6 bases at V and 1 base at J, with 12 bases between. The CDR3 spans 14 residues. Per germline, CDR1 MNHEY and CDR2 SVGAGI. Here the CDR3 DNA reads TGTGCCAGCAGGGGACCCGGGGGGAACACTGAAGCTTTCTTT. This encodes CASRGPGGNTEAFF.

This clonotype was seen a few times. The chain couples TRBV7-6 to TRBJ1-4, with 7 bases identical to TRBD1. CDR3 length equals 16 residues. Per germline, CDR1 SGHVS and CDR2 FNYEAQ. Trimming at V came to 4 bases and at J to 3 bases, leaving 8 bases not matched to a gene. The CDR3 reads CASSSPSGQPNEKLFF. The CDR3 bases are TGTGCCAGCAGCTCACCCTCGGGACAGCCTAATGAAAAACTGTTTTTT.

This chain links TRBV5-1 with TRBJ2-3; 7 nucleotides align to TRBD2. V lost 0 bases to trimming and J lost 4 bases; unmatched junction nucleotides: 8. The CDR3 is made up of 16 amino acids. Germline loops: CDR1 SGHRS, CDR2 YFSETQ. The CDR3 region has the DNA TGCGCCAGCAGCTTGGGTACCGGGGGGTGGGCAGATACGCAGTATTTT. Translated, it gives CASSLGTGGWADTQYF.

The V and J genes are TRBV6-2 or TRBV6-3 and TRBJ2-1, with D unresolved. There are 13 residues in the CDR3. V was clipped by 8 bases and J by 3 bases, with 11 bases between them. The germline V gene has CDR1 MNHEY and CDR2 SVGEGT. The CDR3 DNA sequence: TGTGCCAGCTTCTGTCTATACTACAATGAGCAGTTCTTC. Protein: CASFCLYYNEQFF.

This clonotype was seen a handful of times. One end of the junction fails to match germline, which may point to a read error. This chain links TRBV15 with TRBJ1-5; possibly TRBD1 for D (5 bases). Germline loops: CDR1 LNHNV, CDR2 YYDKDF (reference sequence). The CDR3 contains 14 residues. The CDR3 coding sequence is TGTGCCACCAGCGGAGACAGTAGCAATCAGCCCCAGCATTTT. Protein: CATSGDSSNQPQHF.

This clonotype was detected only a few times. The V call is TRBV20-1, the J call TRBJ1-6, with D perhaps matching TRBD1 (6 bases). Trimming stripped 3 bases from V and 6 bases from J, with 15 bases between. Per germline, CDR1 DFQATT and CDR2 SNEGSKA (reference sequence). The CDR3 is made up of 15 amino acids. The CDR3 DNA sequence: TGCAGTGCTAGTACCAGGGGTTCTTCTAATTCACCCCTCCACTTT. Encoded protein: CSASTRGSSNSPLHF.

In this sample, this clonotype turned up many times. The chain links TRBV9 to TRBJ2-7, with no clear D. Germline CDR1 is SGDLS and CDR2 is YYNGEE. V was clipped by 2 bases and J by 7 bases, with 4 bases between them. CDR3 length: 10 amino acids. CDR3 nucleotide sequence: TGTGCCAGCAGCGTGGGTGAGCAGTACGTC. Its protein product is CASSVGEQYV.

The V call is TRBV27, the J call TRBJ2-7; D assignment may be TRBD1 or TRBD2 (6 bases each). V was pared by 4 bases and J by 3 bases, with 13 bases between. Germline V gene lookup returns CDR1 MNHEY and CDR2 SMNVEV (reference sequence). The CDR3 totals 14 residues. The CDR3 spells CASSYTGGRYEQYF. In nucleotides, the CDR3 is TGTGCCAGCAGTTATACCGGGGGCCGCTACGAGCAGTACTTC.

The genes are TRBV6-1 and TRBJ2-1; TRBD2 aligns across 15 bases. The CDR3 is made up of 14 amino acids. Looked up from germline, CDR1 is MNHNS and CDR2 is SASEGT. V was pared by 7 bases and J by 15 bases, with 10 bases of the junction left unmatched. This CDR3 reads CASKPGLAGGRPFF. As DNA, the CDR3 is TGTGCCAGCAAACCCGGACTAGCGGGGGGGCGGCCGTTCTTC.

The chain has TRBV20-1 and TRBJ2-7, with 8 bases aligning to TRBD2. The CDR3 loop spans 13 amino acids. Germline CDR1 and CDR2: DFQATT and SNEGSKA (reference sequence). The CDR3: CSVEERGIYEQYV. The CDR3 DNA reads TGCAGCGTCGAGGAGCGGGGGATCTACGAGCAGTACGTC.

This clonotype was recorded a few times. The gene calls are TRBV6-5 and TRBJ1-1, with unresolved D. V lost 3 bases to trimming and J lost 1 base, with 9 bases between them. The CDR3 contains 14 residues. CDR1 MNHEY and CDR2 SVGAGI come from the germline V gene. The CDR3 bases are TGTGCCAGCAGTTATTTGGGGTCGAACACTGAAGCTTTCTTT. Its protein product is CASSYLGSNTEAFF.

The chain joins TRBV6-5 to TRBJ2-1; D is undetermined. This CDR3 spans 14 amino acids. Per germline, CDR1 MNHEY and CDR2 SVGAGI. Trimming took 7 bases from V and 0 from J, leaving 10 bases between them. The CDR3 loop is CASTSTLSYNEQFF. CDR3 DNA: TGTGCCAGCACCTCAACTCTCTCCTACAATGAGCAGTTCTTC.

This clonotype has a handful of counts. The chain is built from TRBV6-1 and TRBJ2-4, with TRBD1 identical over 10 bases. The germline V gene encodes CDR1 MNHNS and CDR2 SASEGT. The J segment lost 1 base and the V segment lost 7 bases, leaving 13 bases of the junction unmatched. This CDR3 region has 18 residues. DNA of the CDR3: TGTGCCAGCACCCCGGACAGGGGGACGTGGAGGGCCAAAAACATTCAGTACTTC. Protein product: CASTPDRGTWRAKNIQYF.

This clonotype occurred a few times. This chain links TRBV30 with TRBJ1-2; 8 nucleotides agree with TRBD1. V lost 5 bases, J lost 6 bases, and 2 bases stayed unmatched. CDR3 length: 11 amino acids. Germline loops: CDR1 GTSNPN, CDR2 SVGIG (reference sequence). The CDR3 nucleotides read TGTGCCTGGGGACAGGGACATGGCTACACCTTC. Translating gives CAWGQGHGYTF. Based on the CDR3 plus reference TRBV30 and TRBJ1-2, the full variable domain is SQTIHQWPATLVQPVGSPLSLECTVEGTSNPNLYWYRQAAGRGLQLLFYSVGIGQISSEVPQNLSASRPQDRQFILSSKKLLLSDSGFYLCAWGQGHGYTFGSGTRLTVV.

The chain carries TRBV7-2 and TRBJ1-5; possible D gene TRBD1, 6 bases. V dropped 2 bases and J dropped 2 bases, with 10 bases sitting between them. The CDR3 is 15 residues long. Germline loops: CDR1 SGHTA, CDR2 FQGNSA. CDR3 in DNA: TGTGCCAGCAGCTTACCGGGGGCCGGCAATCAGCCCCAGCATTTT. This gives the protein CASSLPGAGNQPQHF.

This clonotype came up many times. The CDR3 DNA reads TGTGCCAGCAGCTTGGGTCGGGTCCAAGAGACCCAGTACTTC. Translating it yields CASSLGRVQETQYF. J is TRBJ2-5 and V is TRBV5-4; D gene uncertain. Per germline, CDR1 SGHNT and CDR2 YYREEE (reference sequence). V was cut by 0 bases and J by 1 base, with 7 bases left in between. This CDR3 spans 14 amino acids.

The rearrangement uses TRBV7-2 and TRBJ2-1, with TRBD2 matching 15 bases. CDR1 and CDR2 (germline): SGHTA, FQGNSA. This CDR3 is built from 16 residues. With V trimmed by 6 bases and J by 15 bases, 15 bases remained unmatched. The DNA for the CDR3 is TGTGCCAGCAGTCAAACCCCGGGACTAGCGGGGGGCCTGGGGTTCTTC. Its translation is CASSQTPGLAGGLGFF.